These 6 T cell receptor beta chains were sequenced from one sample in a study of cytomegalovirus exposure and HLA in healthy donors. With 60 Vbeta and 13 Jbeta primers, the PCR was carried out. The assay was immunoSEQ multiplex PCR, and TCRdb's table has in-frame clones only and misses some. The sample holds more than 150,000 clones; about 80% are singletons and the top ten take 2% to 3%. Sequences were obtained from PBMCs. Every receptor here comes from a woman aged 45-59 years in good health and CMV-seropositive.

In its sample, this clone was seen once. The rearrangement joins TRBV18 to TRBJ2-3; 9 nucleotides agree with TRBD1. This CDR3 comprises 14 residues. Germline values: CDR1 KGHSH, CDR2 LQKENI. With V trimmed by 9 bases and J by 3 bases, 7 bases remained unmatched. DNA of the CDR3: TGTGCCAGTTTCGGGGGACAGGGAACAGATACGCAGTATTTT. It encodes CASFGGQGTDTQYF.

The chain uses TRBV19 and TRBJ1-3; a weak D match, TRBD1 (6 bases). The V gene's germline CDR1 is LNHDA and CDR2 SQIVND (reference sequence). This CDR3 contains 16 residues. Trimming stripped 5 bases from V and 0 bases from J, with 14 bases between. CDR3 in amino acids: CASSLQTGLSGNTIYF. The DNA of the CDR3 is TGTGCCAGTAGTCTACAGACAGGCCTCTCTGGAAACACCATATATTTT.

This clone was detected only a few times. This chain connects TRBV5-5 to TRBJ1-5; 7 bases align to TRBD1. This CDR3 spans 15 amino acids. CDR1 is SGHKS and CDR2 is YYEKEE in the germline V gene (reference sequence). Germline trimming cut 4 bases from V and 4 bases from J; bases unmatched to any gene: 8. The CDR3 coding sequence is TGTGCCAGCAGCCGTACCGGGACAGATAATCAGCCCCAGCATTTT. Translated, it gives CASSRTGTDNQPQHF.

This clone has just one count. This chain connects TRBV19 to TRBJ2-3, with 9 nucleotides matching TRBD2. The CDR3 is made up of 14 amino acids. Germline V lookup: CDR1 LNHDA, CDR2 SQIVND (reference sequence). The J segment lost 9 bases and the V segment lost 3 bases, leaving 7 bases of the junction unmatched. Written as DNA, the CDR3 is TGTGCCAGTAGTATGGATAGCGGGGGTTGGACGCAGTATTTT. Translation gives CASSMDSGGWTQYF.

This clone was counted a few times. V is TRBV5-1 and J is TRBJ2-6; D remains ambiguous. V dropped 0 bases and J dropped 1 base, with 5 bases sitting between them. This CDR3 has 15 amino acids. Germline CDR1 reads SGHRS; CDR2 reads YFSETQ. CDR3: CASSLESSGANVLTF. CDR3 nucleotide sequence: TGCGCCAGCAGCTTGGAATCGTCTGGGGCCAACGTCCTGACTTTC.

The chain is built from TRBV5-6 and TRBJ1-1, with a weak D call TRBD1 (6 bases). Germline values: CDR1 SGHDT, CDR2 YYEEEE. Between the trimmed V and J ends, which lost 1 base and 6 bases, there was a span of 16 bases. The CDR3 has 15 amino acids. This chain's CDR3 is CASSLRGGSSPEAFF. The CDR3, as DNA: TGTGCCAGCAGCTTGCGCGGGGGCTCCAGCCCTGAAGCTTTCTTT.